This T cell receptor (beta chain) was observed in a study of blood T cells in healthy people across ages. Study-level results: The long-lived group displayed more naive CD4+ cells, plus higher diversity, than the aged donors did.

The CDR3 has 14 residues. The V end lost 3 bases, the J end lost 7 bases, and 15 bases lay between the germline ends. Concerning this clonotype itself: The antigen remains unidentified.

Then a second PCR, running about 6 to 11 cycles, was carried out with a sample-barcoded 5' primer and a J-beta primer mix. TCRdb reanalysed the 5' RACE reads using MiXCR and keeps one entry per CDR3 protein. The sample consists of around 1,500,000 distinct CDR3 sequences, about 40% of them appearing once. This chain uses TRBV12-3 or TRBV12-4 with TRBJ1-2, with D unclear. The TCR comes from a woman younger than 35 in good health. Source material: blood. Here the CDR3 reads CASSLVGGNGGYTF. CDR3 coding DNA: TGTGCCAGCAGTTTGGTAGGAGGAAACGGTGGCTACACCTTC.